This record looks at one T cell receptor (beta chain) sequence and its context. Its specificity is not known. Trimming removed 6 bases from V and 3 bases from J; junction bases left unmatched: 12. The CDR3 consists of 17 residues. Looked up from germline, CDR1 is KGHSH and CDR2 is LQKENI. The sample belongs to a study of shared clonotypes between healthy human individuals. Study overall: The cohort had two women and three men, ages 18 to 49.

General observations from the study: Limited genetic and exposure-history diversity came from having few donors.

The assay ran at deep level. It was across several immunoSEQ plates that each subset's genomic DNA was evenly split. Generated by immunoSEQ multiplex PCR, the TCRdb table keeps only in-frame clones and is missing some. The sample lists 550,000 to 600,000 clones; roughly 72% were seen once. The TCR comes from a woman between 40 and 50 years old in good health. Some clones in this sample may be carry-over from other donors' samples. The chain joins TRBV18 to TRBJ1-4; 8 bases fit TRBD1. The sample comprised PBMCs. This CDR3 reads CASSPGQGPAANEKLFF. The DNA of the CDR3 is TGTGCCAGCTCGCCCGGACAGGGCCCCGCAGCTAATGAAAAACTGTTTTTT.